A selection of T cell receptor beta chains follows, all from one sample in a study of blood T cell repertoires in COVID-19. Method: immunoSEQ multiplex PCR; TCRdb's copy keeps in-frame clones and lacks some. The table records over 90,000 clones, 86% of them present only once. The sequenced sample consisted of peripheral blood. The receptors originated from a woman aged 55-69 years in a cohort sampled during active or convalescent COVID-19. CDR3s leave out the opening cysteine and the closing phenylalanine or tryptophan.

J gene | V gene | CDR3 protein
TRBJ2-3 | TRBV6-6 | ASSHDSTSTDTQY
TRBJ1-4 | TRBV21-1 | ASSKGKGHSYEKLF
TRBJ1-2 | TRBV5-6 | ASSLDSGQGLYGYT
TRBJ1-1 | TRBV28 | ASSLYQGAF
TRBJ2-2 | TRBV9 | ASTPGQGVAGELF
TRBJ1-1 | TRBV12-5 | ASAVNTEAF
TRBJ1-1 | TRBV3-1/TRBV3-2 | ASSPQGNTEAF
TRBJ2-2 | TRBV18 | ASSLTGQGARRLGTGELF
TRBJ1-5 | TRBV10-3 | AISGGVGSNQPQH
TRBJ2-2 | TRBV20-1 | SASVSSGARTGELF
TRBJ2-5 | TRBV19 | ASSKRQIQETQY
TRBJ2-2 | TRBV5-4 | ASSLGLSNTGELF
TRBJ2-5 | TRBV18 | ASSPPGRYLETQY
TRBJ1-5 | TRBV18 | ASSTRTGVSGQPQH
TRBJ2-3 | TRBV9 | ASSVATGADTQY
TRBJ1-2 | TRBV5-6 | ASSLDPGQANYGYT
TRBJ1-3 | TRBV3-1/TRBV3-2 | ASSQATGNTIY
TRBJ2-3 | TRBV10-1 | ASSPIPASGGTDTQY
TRBJ1-2 | TRBV5-1 | ASSTAGTGAYGYT
TRBJ2-2 | TRBV10-3 | AISKGDRGNTGELF
TRBJ1-2 | TRBV29-1 | SVEPMPGTGMVNYGYT
TRBJ1-3 | TRBV6-5 | ASSYSLRDSGNTIY
TRBJ2-7 | TRBV9 | ASSRQGTYYDEQY
TRBJ2-3 | TRBV4-2 | ASSQDGGGITDTQY
TRBJ2-7 | TRBV28 | ASSFSPGQGYYEQY
TRBJ1-2 | TRBV9 | ASSVEGTAYGYT
TRBJ2-3 | TRBV7-2 | ASSFRVADTQY
TRBJ2-1 | TRBV2 | ASSEEGSAYNEQF
TRBJ1-3 | TRBV3-1/TRBV3-2 | ASSPPGLYTIY
TRBJ1-1 | TRBV5-8 | ASSLSGTGILGTEAF
TRBJ2-2 | TRBV6-4 | ASSDPRGAIKNTGELF
TRBJ2-7 | TRBV19 | ASRGRAYEQY
TRBJ1-6 | TRBV28 | ASSLWGAGRNSPLH
TRBJ2-7 | TRBV24-1 | ATSDPTGEQY
TRBJ2-2 | TRBV24-1 | ATSDPGLGGGELF
TRBJ2-5 | TRBV5-6 | ASSLVRASGRETQY
TRBJ2-5 | TRBV11-2 | ASSPRAGGQETQY
TRBJ2-1 | TRBV9 | ASSVGLAGYNEQF
TRBJ2-7 | TRBV7-6 | ASSLGRASGIEQY
TRBJ2-5 | TRBV6-5 | ASSYRLAANQETQY
TRBJ2-7 | TRBV10-3 | AISGQNGYEQY
TRBJ1-1 | TRBV5-4 | ASSRWGGWNTEAF
TRBJ1-1 | TRBV30 | AWSPIWGGTEAF
TRBJ2-1 | TRBV24-1 | ATSDPWTSNNEQF
TRBJ1-5 | TRBV9 | ASSRDMTGNQPQH
TRBJ1-2 | TRBV2 | ASSHRDYGYT
TRBJ1-4 | TRBV12-5 | ASGIGTGATNEKLF
TRBJ2-2 | TRBV19 | ATGGGPHTGELF
TRBJ2-5 | TRBV29-1 | SVDGGDQETQY
TRBJ1-3 | TRBV7-9 | ASSLAGLNSGNTIY
TRBJ1-2 | TRBV5-1 | ASSHDSSPGGYT
TRBJ2-3 | TRBV19 | ASSIEVQITDTQY
TRBJ2-3 | TRBV5-6 | ASSLRGWTDTQY
TRBJ1-3 | TRBV30 | AWGTQSSGNTIY
TRBJ1-5 | TRBV5-6 | ASSLGQGGNQPQH